This T cell receptor (beta chain) was sequenced during a study of human T cells and chemical hapten exposure. Study information: The variation in per-sample TCR yields arose mainly from small differences in pooled library volumes. Overall study results and limits: TCRs at high frequency, those above 1 in 1000, did not change with DPC sensitization.

Remarks on this clonotype: As yet, its antigen is unknown.

The length of the CDR3 is 15 residues. CDR1 and CDR2 (germline): SGHVS, FQNEAQ. V shed 5 bases and J 2 bases; nucleotides not matched to a gene: 8. Methods used by the authors: From around 25,000 to 690,000 TCRs were found per sample, with a median of roughly 89,000. TCRdb fed the RACE reads into MiXCR, producing one record per CDR3 protein. The V and J calls were not made by the authors but by TCRdb's processing. Of fewer than 40,000 distinct CDR3 sequences listed, 5.5% were seen once; the top ten hold 9.5% to 15%. Specified time point: healthy volunteer bleed at 6 weeks. Extraction of total RNA was performed on unfractionated whole blood.

The chain has TRBV7-8 and TRBJ1-2, with 7 nucleotides matching TRBD1. This clonotype was sampled from a human donor in good health. Some clones in this sample may be carry-over from other donors' samples. What was sequenced was whole blood. CDR3 nucleotide sequence: TGTGCCAGCAGCCAGGGGGGGGCCAACAACTATGGCTACACCTTC. This translates into CASSQGGANNYGYTF.